The T cell receptor (beta chain) under discussion was sequenced for a study of blood T cells in healthy people across ages. Sample-barcoded 5' priming and a J-beta primer mix drove a second PCR of roughly 7 to 11 cycles. TCRdb ran MiXCR on the 5' RACE reads and lists one entry per CDR3 protein. The sample includes 1.2 million to 1.5 million distinct CDR3 sequences, approximately 59% seen only once; the top ten take 6.7%. Note on this clonotype: The antigen is unknown.

Study findings and constraints: Fewer expanded clones and more diversity marked long-lived versus aged donors.

The material sequenced was blood. This TCR came from a man in his late teens or twenties in good health.

The CDR3 region has the DNA TGCAGTGCTAGAGATATACGGGAGACTTCCTACAATGAGCAGTTCTTC. The encoded protein is CSARDIRETSYNEQFF. The chain links TRBV20-1 to TRBJ2-1, with a tentative D call TRBD2 (6 bases). Trimming shortened V by 0 bases and J by 1 base, and 13 bases separated the two germline ends. Germline CDR1 reads DFQATT; CDR2 reads SNEGSKA (reference sequence). This CDR3 comprises 16 residues.